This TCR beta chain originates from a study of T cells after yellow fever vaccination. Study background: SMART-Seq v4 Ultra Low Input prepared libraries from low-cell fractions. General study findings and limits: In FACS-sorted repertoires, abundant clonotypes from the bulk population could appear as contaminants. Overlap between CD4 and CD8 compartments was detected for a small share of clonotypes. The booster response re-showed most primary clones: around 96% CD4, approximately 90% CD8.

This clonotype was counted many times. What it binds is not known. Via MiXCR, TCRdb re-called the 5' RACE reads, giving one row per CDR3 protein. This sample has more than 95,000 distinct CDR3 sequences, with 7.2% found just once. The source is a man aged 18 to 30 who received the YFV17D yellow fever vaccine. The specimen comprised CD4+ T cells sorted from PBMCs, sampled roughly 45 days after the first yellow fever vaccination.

The CDR3 nucleotides read TGTGCCAGCAGTGAAGAAAGTGATAAGTCCCCAGATACGCAGTATTTT. Amino acid sequence: CASSEESDKSPDTQYF. This chain links TRBV2 with TRBJ2-3; D uncertain. The CDR3 covers 16 residues. V shed 1 base and J shed 4 bases, with 15 bases lying between them. From germline, CDR1 is SNHLY and CDR2 FYNNEI.